This record covers a single TCR beta chain. Trimming removed 4 bases from V and 7 bases from J; junction bases left unmatched: 13. From germline, CDR1 is LNHDA and CDR2 SQIVND (reference sequence). The CDR3 has 17 amino acids. Enrollment of patients from Seattle took place during active infection, with longitudinal follow-up. This sample is drawn from a study of blood T cell repertoires in COVID-19. Study-level background: The origin of the acute and convalescent COVID-19 samples was the United States, Italy and Spain. Sample material is recorded as cDNA or gDNA derived from T cells, B-cell-depleted T cells, or PBMCs.

Authors' processing steps: Nucleated cell counts were estimated from reference gene primer amplification. Profiling relied on immunoSEQ multiplex PCR, and the TCRdb table lists in-frame clones only, not all of them. The V and J calls and clone size are taken from that table; D and trimming were inferred from the DNA. Here the sample spans around 52,000 clones, approximately 90% being singletons. The genes are TRBV19 and TRBJ2-1; TRBD2 matches at 10 bases. The sample taken for sequencing was peripheral blood. This receptor was taken from a woman older than 75 with COVID-19, enrolled during active disease. CDR3 in DNA: TGTGCCAGTAGTACGTTGGAAGAGCGGGGGGGCTGGAATGAGCAGTTCTTC. It is translated as CASSTLEERGGWNEQFF.